Listed below are T cell receptor beta chains from one sample, sequenced in a study of radiation and T cells in renal cell carcinoma. Measured with immunoSEQ multiplex PCR; TCRdb has only the in-frame clones, and not every one. The table has some 130,000 clones, approximately 80% seen once. The sample consisted of blood, taken from a patient whose treatment included radiotherapy and nephrectomy. These receptor sequences come from a woman in her sixties or seventies with renal cell carcinoma. Each CDR3 is given with its conserved first and last residue. Fields, in order: V gene, clone size, D gene, J gene, CDR3 protein, CDR3 DNA. The D gene is left open where the match is weak. Only part of the rows carry a size: once, few, many, or a class if the clone is expanded.

TRBV6-1	-	-	TRBJ1-2	CASSPPAQGTGYTF	TGTGCCAGCAGTCCCCCTGCCCAGGGAACAGGCTACACCTTC
TRBV5-8	-	-	TRBJ2-5	CASTGLATYQETQYF	TGTGCCAGCACCGGGCTTGCCACGTACCAAGAGACCCAGTACTTC
TRBV19	-	-	TRBJ2-5	CASSSAPQETQYF	TGTGCCAGTAGTTCGGCTCCGCAAGAGACCCAGTACTTC
TRBV5-1	few	-	TRBJ1-6	CASRDRSSYNSPLHF	TGCGCCAGCAGAGACAGAAGCTCCTATAATTCACCCCTCCACTTT
TRBV7-2	-	TRBD2	TRBJ2-2	CASSLRLAGVSGELFF	TGTGCCAGCAGCCTAAGACTAGCGGGAGTTTCCGGGGAGCTGTTTTTT
TRBV20-1	-	-	TRBJ1-1	CSVGNTEAFF	TGCAGTGTGGGGAACACTGAAGCTTTCTTT
TRBV9	-	-	TRBJ1-1	CASSAQGNTEAFF	TGTGCCAGCAGCGCACAGGGGAACACTGAAGCTTTCTTT
TRBV6-1	once	TRBD2	TRBJ2-7	CASSEAEKGLAGNYEQYF	TGTGCCAGCAGTGAAGCAGAGAAGGGACTAGCGGGAAACTACGAGCAGTACTTC
TRBV19	once	-	TRBJ2-1	CASSLRGAAGNEQFF	TGTGCCAGTAGTCTCAGGGGGGCCGCCGGGAATGAGCAGTTCTTC
TRBV4-3	-	TRBD1	TRBJ2-5	CASSHDRDETQYF	TGCGCCAGCAGCCACGACAGGGACGAGACCCAGTACTTC
TRBV11-2	few	-	TRBJ1-1	CASSLDNTKGEAFF	TGTGCCAGCAGCTTAGATAATACCAAAGGTGAAGCTTTCTTT
TRBV27	once	-	TRBJ2-7	CASSLRPTGGFYEQYF	TGTGCCAGCAGTTTGCGTCCTACGGGGGGCTTCTACGAGCAGTACTTC
TRBV18	-	TRBD1	TRBJ1-1	CASSLTRGPGTEAFF	TGTGCCAGCTCACTTACCAGGGGGCCGGGGACTGAAGCTTTCTTT
TRBV19	-	TRBD1	TRBJ2-7	CASSRDRDYEQYF	TGTGCCAGTAGCCGGGACAGGGACTACGAGCAGTACTTC
TRBV2	-	TRBD1	TRBJ1-6	CASSPGQGASSSPLHF	TGTGCCAGCAGTCCGGGACAGGGGGCGTCGAGTTCACCCCTCCACTTT
TRBV5-1	-	-	TRBJ1-2	CASSLVGPEGGYTF	TGCGCCAGCAGCTTGGTCGGTCCGGAAGGTGGCTACACCTTC
TRBV2	-	TRBD1	TRBJ2-7	CASSEETGGDEQYF	TGTGCCAGCTCAGAGGAGACAGGGGGCGACGAGCAGTACTTC
TRBV4-1	once	-	TRBJ1-1	CASSQDRGGDTEAFF	TGCGCCAGCAGCCAAGATCGGGGGGGGGACACTGAAGCTTTCTTT
TRBV7-2	-	-	TRBJ2-7	CASSFLADSYEQYF	TGTGCCAGCAGCTTTCTAGCCGACTCCTACGAGCAGTACTTC
TRBV15	once	TRBD2	TRBJ2-1	CATSRGGGGSPNEQFF	TGTGCCACCAGCAGAGGGGGCGGGGGTTCGCCCAATGAGCAGTTCTTC
TRBV19	-	TRBD1	TRBJ1-3	CASLERGLGNTIYF	TGTGCCAGCCTGGAAAGGGGGCTTGGAAACACCATATATTTT
TRBV9	-	-	TRBJ1-1	CASSALQGRVTEAFF	TGTGCCAGCAGCGCCCTACAGGGAAGGGTCACTGAAGCTTTCTTT
TRBV7-9	-	TRBD1	TRBJ1-2	CASTLRGRYGYTF	TGTGCCAGCACCCTGAGGGGGCGGTATGGCTACACCTTC
TRBV6-5	-	-	TRBJ2-1	CASSPPGREQFF	TGTGCCAGCAGCCCCCCGGGGCGTGAGCAGTTCTTC
TRBV9	-	-	TRBJ2-1	CASSVEFREAPFF	TGTGCCAGCAGCGTAGAATTCAGGGAGGCTCCGTTCTTC